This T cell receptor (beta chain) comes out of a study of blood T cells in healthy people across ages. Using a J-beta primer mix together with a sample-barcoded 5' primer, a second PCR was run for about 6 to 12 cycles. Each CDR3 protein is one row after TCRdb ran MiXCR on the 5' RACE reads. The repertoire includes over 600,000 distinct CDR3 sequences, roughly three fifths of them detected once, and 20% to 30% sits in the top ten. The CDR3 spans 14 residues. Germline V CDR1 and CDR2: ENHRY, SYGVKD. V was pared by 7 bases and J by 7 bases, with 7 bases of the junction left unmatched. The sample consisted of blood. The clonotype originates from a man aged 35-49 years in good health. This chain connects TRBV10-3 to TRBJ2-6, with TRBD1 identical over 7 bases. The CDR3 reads CAITSTGEANVLTF. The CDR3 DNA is TGTGCCATCACCTCTACAGGGGAAGCCAACGTCCTGACTTTC.